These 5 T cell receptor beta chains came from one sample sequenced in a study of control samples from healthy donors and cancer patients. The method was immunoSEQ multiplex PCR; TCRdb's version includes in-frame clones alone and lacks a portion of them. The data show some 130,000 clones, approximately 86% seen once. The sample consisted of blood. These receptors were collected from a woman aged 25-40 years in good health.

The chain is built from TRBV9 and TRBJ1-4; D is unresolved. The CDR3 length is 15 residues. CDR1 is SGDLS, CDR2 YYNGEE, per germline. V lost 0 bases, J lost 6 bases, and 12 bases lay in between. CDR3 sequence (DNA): TGTGCCAGCAGCGTAGGAAAAGGCGGGTATGAAAAACTGTTTTTT. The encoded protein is CASSVGKGGYEKLFF.

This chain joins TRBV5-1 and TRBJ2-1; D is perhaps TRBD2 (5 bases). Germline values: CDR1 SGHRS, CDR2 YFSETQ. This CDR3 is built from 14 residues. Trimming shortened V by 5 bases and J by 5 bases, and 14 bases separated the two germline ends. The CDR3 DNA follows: TGCGCCAGCAGTCCTGGGAGAACAGACAATGAGCAGTTCTTC. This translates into CASSPGRTDNEQFF.

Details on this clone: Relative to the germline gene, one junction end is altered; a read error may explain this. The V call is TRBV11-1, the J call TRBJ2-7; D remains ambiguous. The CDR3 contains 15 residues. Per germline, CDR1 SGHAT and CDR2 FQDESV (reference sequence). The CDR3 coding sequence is TGTGCCAGCAGCTTTTATTCGTCCTCCTCCTCCGAGCAGTACTTC. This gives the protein CASSFYSSSSSEQYF.

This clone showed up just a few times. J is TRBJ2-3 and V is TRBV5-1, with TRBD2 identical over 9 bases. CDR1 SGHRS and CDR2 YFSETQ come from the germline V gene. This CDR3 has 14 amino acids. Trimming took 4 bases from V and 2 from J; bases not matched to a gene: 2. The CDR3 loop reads CASSAGLATDTQYF. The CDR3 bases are TGCGCCAGCAGCGCGGGACTAGCCACAGATACGCAGTATTTT.

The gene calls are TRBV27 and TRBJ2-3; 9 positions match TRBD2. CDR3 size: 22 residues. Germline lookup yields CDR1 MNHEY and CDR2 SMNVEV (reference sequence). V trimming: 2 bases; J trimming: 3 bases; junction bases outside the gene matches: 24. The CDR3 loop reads CASSLHEADPSGKCRGTDTQYF. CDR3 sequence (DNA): TGTGCCAGCAGTTTACACGAAGCGGACCCTAGCGGGAAATGTAGGGGGACAGATACGCAGTATTTT.